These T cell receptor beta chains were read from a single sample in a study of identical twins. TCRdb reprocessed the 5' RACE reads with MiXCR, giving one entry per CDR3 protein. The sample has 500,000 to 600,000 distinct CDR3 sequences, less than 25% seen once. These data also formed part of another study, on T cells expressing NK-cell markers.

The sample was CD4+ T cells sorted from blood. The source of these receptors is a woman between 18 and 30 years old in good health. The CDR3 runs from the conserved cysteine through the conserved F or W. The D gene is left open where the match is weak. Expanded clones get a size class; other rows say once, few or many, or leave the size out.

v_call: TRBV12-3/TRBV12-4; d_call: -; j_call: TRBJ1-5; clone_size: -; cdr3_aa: CASSPRGGFINF; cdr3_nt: TGTGCCAGCAGTCCCCGGGGTGGCTTTATCAATTTT
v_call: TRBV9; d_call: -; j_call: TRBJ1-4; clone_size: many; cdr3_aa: CASSVGTEEKLFF; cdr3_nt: TGTGCCAGCAGCGTAGGGACCGAAGAAAAACTGTTTTTT
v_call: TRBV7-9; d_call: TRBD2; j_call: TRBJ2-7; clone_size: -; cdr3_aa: CASSPRLAGLYEQYF; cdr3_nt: TGTGCCAGCAGCCCCCGACTAGCGGGACTCTACGAGCAGTACTTC
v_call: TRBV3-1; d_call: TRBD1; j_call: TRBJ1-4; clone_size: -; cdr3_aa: CASSRGQINEKLFF; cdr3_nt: TGTGCCAGCAGCCGGGGACAGATTAATGAAAAACTGTTTTTT
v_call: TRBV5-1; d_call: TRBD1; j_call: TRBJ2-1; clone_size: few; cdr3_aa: CASSWGDRHGDEQFF; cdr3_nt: TGCGCCAGCAGCTGGGGGGACAGGCACGGCGATGAGCAGTTCTTC
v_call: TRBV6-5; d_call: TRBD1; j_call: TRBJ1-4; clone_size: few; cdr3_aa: CASRNSGGPGEKLFF; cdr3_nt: TGTGCCAGCAGAAACTCAGGGGGCCCGGGTGAAAAACTGTTTTTT
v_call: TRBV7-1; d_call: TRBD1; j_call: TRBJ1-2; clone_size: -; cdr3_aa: CASSSTGDNYGYTF; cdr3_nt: TGTGCCAGCAGCTCTACAGGGGATAACTATGGCTACACCTTC
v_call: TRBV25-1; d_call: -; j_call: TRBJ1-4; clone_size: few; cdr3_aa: CASSETTGFREKLFF; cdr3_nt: TGTGCCAGCAGTGAAACGACAGGTTTTCGTGAAAAACTGTTTTTT
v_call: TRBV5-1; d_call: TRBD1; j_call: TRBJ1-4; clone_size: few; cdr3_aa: CASSMDRGGEKLFF; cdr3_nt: TGCGCCAGCAGCATGGACAGGGGTGGGGAAAAACTGTTTTTT
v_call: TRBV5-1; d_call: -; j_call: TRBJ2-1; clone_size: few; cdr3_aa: CASSPSSATLSYNEQFF; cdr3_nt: TGCGCCAGCAGTCCCAGTAGCGCCACCCTATCCTACAATGAGCAGTTCTTC
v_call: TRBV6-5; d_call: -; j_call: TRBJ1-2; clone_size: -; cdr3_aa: CASSYSTQDGWTF; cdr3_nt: TGTGCCAGCAGTTACTCTACGCAGGACGGCTGGACCTTC
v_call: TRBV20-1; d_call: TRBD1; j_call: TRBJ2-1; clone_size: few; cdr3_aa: CSSGTGPSNEQFF; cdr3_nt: TGCAGTTCCGGGACAGGACCCTCCAATGAGCAGTTCTTC
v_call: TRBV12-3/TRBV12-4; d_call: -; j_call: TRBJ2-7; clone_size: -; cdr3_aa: CASSSVEQYF; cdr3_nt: TGTGCCAGCAGTTCCGTCGAGCAGTACTTC
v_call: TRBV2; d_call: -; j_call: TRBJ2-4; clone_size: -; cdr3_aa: CASSPPVGAAAKNIQYF; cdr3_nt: TGTGCCAGCAGTCCACCGGTGGGGGCGGCGGCCAAAAACATTCAGTACTTC
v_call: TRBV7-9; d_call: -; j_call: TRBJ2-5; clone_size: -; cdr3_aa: CASSTRAVQETQYF; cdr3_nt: TGTGCCAGCAGCACAAGAGCGGTTCAAGAGACCCAGTACTTC
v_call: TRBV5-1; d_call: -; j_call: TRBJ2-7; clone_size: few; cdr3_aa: CASRPDNYEQYF; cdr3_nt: TGCGCCAGCAGACCCGACAACTACGAGCAGTACTTC
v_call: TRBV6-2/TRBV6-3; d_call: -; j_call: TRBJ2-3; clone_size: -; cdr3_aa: CASSYVRVAGTATQYF; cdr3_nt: TGTGCCAGCAGTTATGTGAGAGTCGCGGGAACAGCTACGCAGTATTTT
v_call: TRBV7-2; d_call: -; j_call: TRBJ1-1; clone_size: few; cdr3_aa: CASSLIGAFF; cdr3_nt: TGTGCCAGCAGCTTAATAGGAGCTTTCTTT
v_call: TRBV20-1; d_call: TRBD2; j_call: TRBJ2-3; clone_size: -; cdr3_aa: CSAGLAESTDTQYF; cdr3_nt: TGCAGTGCTGGACTAGCGGAGAGCACAGATACGCAGTATTTT
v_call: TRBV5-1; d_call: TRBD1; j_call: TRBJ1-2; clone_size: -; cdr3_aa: CASSLGQGGYTF; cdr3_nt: TGCGCCAGCAGCTTGGGACAGGGAGGCTACACCTTC
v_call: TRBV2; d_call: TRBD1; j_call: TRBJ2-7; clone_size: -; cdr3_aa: CASSSDREYEQYF; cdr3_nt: TGTGCCAGCAGTTCGGACAGGGAGTACGAGCAGTACTTC
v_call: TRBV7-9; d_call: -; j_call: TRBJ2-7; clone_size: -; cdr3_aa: CASSLGPWTEYEQYF; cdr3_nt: TGTGCCAGCAGCTTAGGGCCTTGGACGGAGTACGAGCAGTACTTC
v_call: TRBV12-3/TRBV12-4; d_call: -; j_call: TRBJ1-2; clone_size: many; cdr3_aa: CASSFGDHGYTF; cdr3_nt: TGTGCCAGCAGTTTCGGCGATCATGGCTACACCTTC
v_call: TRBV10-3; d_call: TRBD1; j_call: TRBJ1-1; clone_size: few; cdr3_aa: CAIRADRAANTEAFF; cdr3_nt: TGTGCCATCAGGGCTGACAGGGCCGCGAACACTGAAGCTTTCTTT
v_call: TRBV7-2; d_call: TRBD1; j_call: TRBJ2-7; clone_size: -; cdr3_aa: CASSLRGQGQYF; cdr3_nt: TGTGCCAGCAGCTTGCGGGGACAGGGCCAGTACTTC
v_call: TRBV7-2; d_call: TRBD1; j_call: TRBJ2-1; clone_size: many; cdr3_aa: CASSLEPGTGTYNEQFF; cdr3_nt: TGTGCCAGCAGCTTGGAACCCGGGACAGGGACCTACAATGAGCAGTTCTTC
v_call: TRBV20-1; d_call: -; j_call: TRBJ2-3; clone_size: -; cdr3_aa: CSATPLVTSTDTQYF; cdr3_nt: TGCAGTGCTACACCTTTGGTGACTAGCACAGATACGCAGTATTTT
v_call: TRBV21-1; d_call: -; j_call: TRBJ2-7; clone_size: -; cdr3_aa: CASWEGGRASYEQYF; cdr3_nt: TGTGCCAGCTGGGAAGGGGGGAGAGCCTCCTACGAGCAGTACTTC
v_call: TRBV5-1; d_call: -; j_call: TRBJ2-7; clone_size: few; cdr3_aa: CASSVTGTYEQYF; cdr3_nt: TGCGCCAGCAGCGTCACAGGTACCTACGAGCAGTACTTC